Listed here are 24 T cell receptor beta chains from one sample, sequenced in a study of CD8 T cells in Susac syndrome. After extraction with the RNeasy kit, roughly 0.45 to 1 ug of the RNA was reverse transcribed using random hexamers. A single record per CDR3 protein comes from TCRdb applying MiXCR to the immunoSEQ multiplex PCR reads. The data show roughly 100,000 distinct CDR3 sequences, less than 95% seen once. The source material was CD8+ T cells from PBMCs. The receptor set was obtained from a human donor with Susac syndrome.

This chain links TRBV9 with TRBJ2-3, with D possibly TRBD1 on 5 matching bases. The CDR3 is 14 amino acids. The V gene lost 0 bases and the J gene lost 4 bases, with 9 bases spanning the gap. Per germline, CDR1 SGDLS and CDR2 YYNGEE. The CDR3 nucleotides read TGTGCCAGCAGCGTAGAAGGACAAGCAGATACGCAGTATTTT. Translating it yields CASSVEGQADTQYF.

The rearrangement links TRBV5-1 to TRBJ2-5, with D maybe TRBD1 (6 bases). The CDR3 sequence is 15 residues long. In germline, CDR1 is SGHRS, CDR2 YFSETQ. The V and J ends lost 4 bases and 5 bases respectively, with 18 bases between them. CDR3 in DNA: TGCGCCAGCAGCCGGGGCGCAGGGGCTGGGGAGACCCAGTACTTC. It codes for CASSRGAGAGETQYF.

This clonotype was picked up one time. The gene calls are TRBV7-6 and TRBJ2-5; 8 nucleotides match TRBD2. The CDR3 contains 14 residues. Germline V CDR1 and CDR2: SGHVS, FNYEAQ. V was pared by 5 bases and J by 4 bases, with 6 bases of the junction left unmatched. The CDR3 bases are TGTGCCAGCAGCGGGACTAGGTCGGGAGAGACCCAGTACTTC. This encodes CASSGTRSGETQYF.

The sample holds one count of this clonotype. The chain links TRBV29-1 to TRBJ2-5; 9 nucleotides agree with TRBD1. From germline, CDR1 is SQVTM and CDR2 ANQGSEA. The trim removed 7 bases at V and 9 bases at J, leaving 9 bases unmatched. CDR3 length: 12 residues. CDR3 residues: CSAPLRDRAQYF. CDR3 coding DNA: TGCAGCGCCCCGTTACGGGACAGGGCCCAGTACTTC. Full variable domain (remainder filled in from reference TRBV29-1 and TRBJ2-5): SAVISQKPSRDICQRGTSLTIQCQVDSQVTMMFWYRQQPGQSLTLIATANQGSEATYESGFVIDKFPISRPNLTFSTLTVSNMSPEDSSIYLCSAPLRDRAQYFGPGTRLLVL.

This clonotype was counted a single time. The DNA for the CDR3 is TGTGCCAGCAGCCGACCCGGGTCCAAGTACGAGCAGTACTTC. As protein: CASSRPGSKYEQYF. This chain uses TRBV12-3 or TRBV12-4 with TRBJ2-7; D is uncertain. Trimming took 6 bases from V and 4 from J, leaving 16 bases between them. The CDR3 is 14 residues long.

The chain carries TRBV9 and TRBJ2-5; 8 bases fit TRBD2. There are 15 residues in the CDR3. The trim removed 5 bases at V and 5 bases at J, leaving 11 bases unmatched. From germline, CDR1 is SGDLS and CDR2 YYNGEE. In DNA, the CDR3 is TGTGCCAGCAGGAGGGGACTAGAAGGTTGGGAGACCCAGTACTTC. Amino acid sequence: CASRRGLEGWETQYF.

The chain carries TRBV6-5 and TRBJ2-5; D might be TRBD2 (5 bases). Germline CDR1 MNHEY, CDR2 SVGAGI. With 2 bases removed from V and 5 bases from J, the gap between germline ends came to 9 bases. This CDR3 contains 13 residues. CDR3 sequence: CASSYVQRETQYF. CDR3 nucleotide sequence: TGTGCCAGCAGTTACGTCCAGCGGGAGACCCAGTACTTC.

The gene calls are TRBV25-1 and TRBJ2-1; the D gene is possibly TRBD1 (5 bases). From germline, CDR1 is MGHDK and CDR2 SYGVNS. V was cut by 5 bases and J by 2 bases, with 10 bases left in between. The CDR3 sequence is 14 residues long. CDR3 protein: CASSSRTPYNEQFF. CDR3 DNA: TGTGCCAGCAGTAGCCGGACACCCTACAATGAGCAGTTCTTC.

The CDR3 loop is CASSIGVSTEAFF. The CDR3 bases are TGTGCCAGTAGTATTGGGGTTTCGACTGAAGCTTTCTTT. The V gene is TRBV19, the J gene TRBJ1-1; D is unresolved. V shed 3 bases and J shed 5 bases, with 10 bases lying between them. Germline V CDR1 and CDR2: LNHDA, SQIVND (reference sequence). There are 13 residues in the CDR3.

The J gene is TRBJ2-1, the V gene TRBV29-1; D perhaps matches TRBD2 (5 bases). Germline V gene data show CDR1 as SQVTM and CDR2 as ANQGSEA. The CDR3 spans 15 residues. The ends were cut back, 4 bases at V and 3 bases at J, with 16 bases in the middle. The CDR3 bases are TGCAGCGTTGGAGGATCCGGGGTGAACTACAATGAGCAGTTCTTC. It translates to CSVGGSGVNYNEQFF.

This chain joins TRBV6-2 or TRBV6-3 and TRBJ2-3, with no clear D. Per germline, CDR1 MNHEY and CDR2 SVGEGT. Trimming took 7 bases from V and 5 from J, leaving 19 bases between them. The length of the CDR3 is 15 residues. CDR3 coding DNA: TGTGCCAGCACGAAGGAAGCCCCGGGCCGAGATACGCAGTATTTT. Encoded protein: CASTKEAPGRDTQYF.

This clonotype was detected once. This sequence joins TRBV19 and TRBJ1-2; TRBD1 is a possible D gene (5 bases). The V and J ends lost 3 bases and 11 bases respectively, with 13 bases between them. The CDR3 extends over 12 amino acids. The germline V gene has CDR1 LNHDA and CDR2 SQIVND (reference sequence). CDR3 bases: TGTGCCAGTAGTATTGGATTCGAGGGGTACACCTTC. Amino acids: CASSIGFEGYTF.

The chain has TRBV20-1 and TRBJ2-7; a possible D gene is TRBD2 (6 bases). The CDR3 consists of 13 residues. Germline CDR1 and CDR2: DFQATT and SNEGSKA (reference sequence). Trimming stripped 6 bases from V and 3 bases from J, with 15 bases between. The CDR3 DNA reads as TGCAGTGCCCGCCCGGCTAGCGTCTACGAGCAGTACTTC. Its translation: CSARPASVYEQYF.

The chain has TRBV2 and TRBJ2-7; D unresolved. With 1 base removed from V and 2 bases from J, the gap between germline ends came to 9 bases. Germline V CDR1 and CDR2: SNHLY, FYNNEI. The CDR3 totals 14 residues. CDR3 DNA sequence: TGTGCCAGCAGTGAAGGAAAGTTTCCCTACGAGCAGTACTTC. Protein sequence: CASSEGKFPYEQYF. Combining the CDR3 with reference TRBV2 and TRBJ2-7 gives the whole variable domain EPEVTQTPSHQVTQMGQEVILRCVPISNHLYFYWYRQILGQKVEFLVSFYNNEISEKSEIFDDQFSVERPDGSNFTLKIRSTKLEDSAMYFCASSEGKFPYEQYFGPGTRLTVT.

The gene calls are TRBV13 and TRBJ2-4; 15 bases are a match to TRBD2. This CDR3 comprises 17 residues. V dropped 5 bases and J dropped 6; count of bases not matched to a gene: 8. Germline CDR1 and CDR2: PRHDT and FYEKMQ (reference sequence). This chain's CDR3 is CASSLYGLAGGANIQYF. The DNA of the CDR3 is TGTGCCAGCAGCCTATACGGACTAGCGGGGGGGGCAAACATTCAGTACTTC.

This chain links TRBV9 with TRBJ2-1; 10 nucleotides line up with TRBD2. V was clipped by 3 bases and J by 5 bases; unmatched bases: 5. The CDR3 contains 15 residues. Germline V gene data show CDR1 as SGDLS and CDR2 as YYNGEE. CDR3 sequence: CASSDSGGPDNEQFF. The DNA of the CDR3 is TGTGCCAGCAGCGATAGCGGGGGGCCCGACAATGAGCAGTTCTTC.

V gene TRBV5-6 combines with J gene TRBJ2-5; the match to TRBD2 covers 7 bases. The J segment lost 8 bases and the V segment lost 0 bases, leaving 7 bases of the junction unmatched. Germline values: CDR1 SGHDT, CDR2 YYEEEE. The CDR3 is 14 amino acids. CDR3 residues: CASSLGLAGGTQYF. CDR3 DNA sequence: TGTGCCAGCAGCTTGGGACTAGCCGGAGGAACCCAGTACTTC.

The rearrangement uses TRBV9 and TRBJ2-3, with TRBD1 matching 7 bases. V was clipped by 4 bases and J by 2 bases; unmatched bases: 10. This CDR3 is 16 amino acids long. CDR1 SGDLS and CDR2 YYNGEE come from the germline V gene. The CDR3 reads CASSMTTGTYTDTQYF. The CDR3 DNA reads TGTGCCAGCAGCATGACGACAGGGACGTACACAGATACGCAGTATTTT.

The chain uses TRBV3-1 and TRBJ2-2, with 7 bases identical to TRBD1. Germline trimming cut 1 base from V and 6 bases from J; bases unmatched to any gene: 8. The CDR3 covers 16 residues. Germline CDR1 reads LGHDT; CDR2 reads YNNKEL (reference sequence). The CDR3 loop is CASSQGFQGEAGELFF. DNA for the CDR3: TGTGCCAGCAGCCAAGGGTTTCAGGGGGAAGCCGGGGAGCTGTTTTTT.

The rearrangement links TRBV6-4 to TRBJ2-7; D perhaps matches TRBD1 (6 bases). This CDR3 is built from 13 residues. CDR1 and CDR2 from the germline V gene are MRHNA and SNTAGT. The V and J ends lost 3 bases and 5 bases respectively, with 11 bases between them. The CDR3 coding sequence is TGTGCCAGCAGTGAATCCAGGGGCCACGAGCAGTACTTC. As protein: CASSESRGHEQYF.

The chain carries TRBV9 and TRBJ2-6; no clear D gene. Looked up from germline, CDR1 is SGDLS and CDR2 is YYNGEE. The CDR3 covers 15 residues. Deletions cut 4 bases from V and 2 bases from J, with 10 bases between. CDR3 sequence reads: CASSPEVPGANVLTF. CDR3 nucleotide sequence: TGTGCCAGCAGCCCTGAAGTGCCTGGGGCCAACGTCCTGACTTTC.

In DNA form, the CDR3 reads TGTGCCAGCAGTTTAGGGAACGAGCAGTACTTC. The encoded protein is CASSLGNEQYF. V is TRBV12-3 or TRBV12-4 and J is TRBJ2-7; unclear D gene. V dropped 1 base and J dropped 5 bases, with 3 bases sitting between them. CDR3 length: 11 amino acids.

The chain has TRBV6-5 and TRBJ2-7, with TRBD1 identical over 10 bases. V shed 4 bases and J 2 bases; nucleotides not matched to a gene: 5. From germline, CDR1 is MNHEY and CDR2 SVGAGI. The CDR3 totals 15 residues. CDR3 amino acids: CASSSSGTGAYEQYF. DNA for the CDR3: TGTGCCAGCAGTTCATCCGGGACAGGGGCCTACGAGCAGTACTTC.

The genes are TRBV9 and TRBJ1-3; possibly TRBD1 for D (5 bases). Germline-derived CDR1 and CDR2 are SGDLS and YYNGEE. V was trimmed by 2 bases and J by 2 bases, leaving 11 bases between them. The CDR3 length is 15 residues. CDR3 DNA sequence: TGTGCCAGCAGCGTCGGGACGGTCGCTGGAAACACCATATATTTT. It encodes CASSVGTVAGNTIYF.